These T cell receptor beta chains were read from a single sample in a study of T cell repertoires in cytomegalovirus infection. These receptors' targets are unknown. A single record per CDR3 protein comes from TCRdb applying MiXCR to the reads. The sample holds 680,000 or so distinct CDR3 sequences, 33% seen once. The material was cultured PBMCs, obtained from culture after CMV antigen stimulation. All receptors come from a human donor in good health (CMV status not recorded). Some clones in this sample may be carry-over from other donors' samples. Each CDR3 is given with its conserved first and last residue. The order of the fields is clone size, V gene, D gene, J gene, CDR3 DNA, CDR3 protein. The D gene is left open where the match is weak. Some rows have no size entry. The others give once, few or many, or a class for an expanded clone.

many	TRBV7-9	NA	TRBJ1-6	TGTGCCAGCAGCTTATTCCCGGCAGGGTATAATTCACCCCTCCACTTT	CASSLFPAGYNSPLHF
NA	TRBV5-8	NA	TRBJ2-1	TGTGCCAGCAGCTCCCTGGTTTCAGGACTTAGGGAGCAGTTCTTC	CASSSLVSGLREQFF
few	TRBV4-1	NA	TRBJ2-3	TGCGCCAGCAGCCAAGCGAGGGGATCGTTAATCACAGATACGCAGTATTTT	CASSQARGSLITDTQYF
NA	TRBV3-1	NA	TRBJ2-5	TGTGCCAGCAGCCAAGCCTACTGGCCCCAAGAGACCCAGTACTTC	CASSQAYWPQETQYF
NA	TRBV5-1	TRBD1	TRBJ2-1	TGCGCCAGCAGCATAGGGACAGGGGACAATGAGCAGTTCTTC	CASSIGTGDNEQFF
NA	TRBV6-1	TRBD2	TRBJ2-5	TGTGCCAGCATGGGCGGGGGGAAATCAGAGACCCAGTACTTC	CASMGGGKSETQYF
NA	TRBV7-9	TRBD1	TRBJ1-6	TGTGCCAGCAGCTTAGCGCAGGGGGCGAATTCACCCCTCCACTTT	CASSLAQGANSPLHF
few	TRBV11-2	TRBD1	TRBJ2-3	TGTGCCAGCAGCCCCCGAGGGACAGAGGATACGCAGTATTTT	CASSPRGTEDTQYF
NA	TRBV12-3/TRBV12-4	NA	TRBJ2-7	TGTGCCAGCAGTTTATTTTCCAGCTCCTACGAGCAGTACTTC	CASSLFSSSYEQYF
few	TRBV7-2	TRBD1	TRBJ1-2	TGTGCCAGCAGCTCCAGGGGGCGCGGTGGCTACACCTTC	CASSSRGRGGYTF
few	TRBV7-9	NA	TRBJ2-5	TGTGCCAGCAGCCGCCTTGGCGGCGCCCAAGAGACCCAGTACTTC	CASSRLGGAQETQYF
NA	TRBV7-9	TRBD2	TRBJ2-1	TGTGCCAGCAGCACAGCGGGATCCGCAACCACCAATGAGCAGTTCTTC	CASSTAGSATTNEQFF
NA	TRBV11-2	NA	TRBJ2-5	TGTGCCAGCTCCACCTACTGGGAACAAGAGACCCAGTACTTC	CASSTYWEQETQYF
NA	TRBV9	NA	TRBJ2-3	TGTGCCAGCAGCGTATCCGGCGGACCCACAGATACGCAGTATTTT	CASSVSGGPTDTQYF
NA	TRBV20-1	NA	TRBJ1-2	TGCAGTGCTAGAAGTGAACCGGGACGGAACTATGGCTACACCTTC	CSARSEPGRNYGYTF
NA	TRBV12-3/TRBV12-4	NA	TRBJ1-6	TGTGCCAGCAGTTTAGAACATTTCCGGGGTCTCCACTTT	CASSLEHFRGLHF
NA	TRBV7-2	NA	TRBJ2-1	TGTGCCAGCAGCTCGACCGCGGGTAGTCTATACAATGAGCAGTTCTTC	CASSSTAGSLYNEQFF